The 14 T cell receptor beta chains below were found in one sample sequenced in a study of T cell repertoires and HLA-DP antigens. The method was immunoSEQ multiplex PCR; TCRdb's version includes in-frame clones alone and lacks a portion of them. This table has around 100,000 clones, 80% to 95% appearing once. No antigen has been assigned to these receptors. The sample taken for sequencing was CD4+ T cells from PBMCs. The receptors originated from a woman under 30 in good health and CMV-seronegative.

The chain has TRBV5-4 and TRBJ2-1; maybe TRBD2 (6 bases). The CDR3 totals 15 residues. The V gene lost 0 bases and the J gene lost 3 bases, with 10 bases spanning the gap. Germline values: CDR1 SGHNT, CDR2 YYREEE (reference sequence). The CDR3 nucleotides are TGTGCCAGCAGCTTGGGACTAGGGAACTACAATGAGCAGTTCTTC. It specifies CASSLGLGNYNEQFF. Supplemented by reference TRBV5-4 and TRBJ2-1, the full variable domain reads ETGVTQSPTHLIKTRGQQVTLRCSSQSGHNTVSWYQQALGQGPQFIFQYYREEENGRGNFPPRFSGLQFPNYSSELNVNALELDDSALYLCASSLGLGNYNEQFFGPGTRLTVL.

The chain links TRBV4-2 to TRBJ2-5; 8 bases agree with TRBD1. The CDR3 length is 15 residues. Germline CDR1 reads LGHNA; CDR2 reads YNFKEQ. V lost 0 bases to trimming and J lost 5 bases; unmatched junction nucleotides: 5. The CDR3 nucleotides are TGTGCCAGCAGCCAAGAGACAGGGGTGGGGGAGACCCAGTACTTC. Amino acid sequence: CASSQETGVGETQYF.

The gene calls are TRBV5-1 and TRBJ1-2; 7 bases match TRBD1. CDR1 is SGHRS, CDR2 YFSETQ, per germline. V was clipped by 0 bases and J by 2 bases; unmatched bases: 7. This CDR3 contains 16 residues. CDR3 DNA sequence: TGCGCCAGCAGCTTGGGGGCGACAGGGCCCAACTATGGCTACACCTTC. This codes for CASSLGATGPNYGYTF.

The CDR3 DNA reads TGTGCCAGCCGGACGGCAGGGGCGAATACGCAGTATTTT. It encodes CASRTAGANTQYF. This sequence joins TRBV28 and TRBJ2-3, with TRBD1 as a possible D gene (6 bases). V was cut by 8 bases and J by 7 bases, with 16 bases left in between. In germline, CDR1 is MDHEN, CDR2 SYDVKM. This CDR3 has 13 amino acids. Combining the CDR3 with reference TRBV28 and TRBJ2-3 gives the whole variable domain DVKVTQSSRYLVKRTGEKVFLECVQDMDHENMFWYRQDPGLGLRLIYFSYDVKMKEKGDIPEGYSVSREKKERFSLILESASTNQTSMYLCASRTAGANTQYFGPGTRLTVL.

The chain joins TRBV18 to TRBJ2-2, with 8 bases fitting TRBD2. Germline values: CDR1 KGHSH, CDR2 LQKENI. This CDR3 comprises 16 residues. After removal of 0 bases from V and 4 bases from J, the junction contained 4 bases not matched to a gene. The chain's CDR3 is CASSPPGLGGTGELFF. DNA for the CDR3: TGTGCCAGCTCACCACCGGGACTAGGGGGCACCGGGGAGCTGTTTTTT.

The CDR3 sequence: CASSPGRGAFF. In DNA, the CDR3 is TGTGCCAGCAGCCCCGGAAGGGGTGCTTTCTTT. The chain couples TRBV7-8 to TRBJ1-1, with D possibly matching TRBD1 (5 bases). The CDR3 length is 11 residues. V lost 5 bases to trimming and J lost 11 bases, with 12 bases between them. Germline assignment: CDR1 SGHVS and CDR2 FQNEAQ.

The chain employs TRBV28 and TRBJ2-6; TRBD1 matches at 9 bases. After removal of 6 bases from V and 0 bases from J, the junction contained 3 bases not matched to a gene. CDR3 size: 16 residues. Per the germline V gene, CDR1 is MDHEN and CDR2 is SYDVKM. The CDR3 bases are TGTGCCAGCAGGGGGACAGGGACCTCTGGGGCCAACGTCCTGACTTTC. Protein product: CASRGTGTSGANVLTF.

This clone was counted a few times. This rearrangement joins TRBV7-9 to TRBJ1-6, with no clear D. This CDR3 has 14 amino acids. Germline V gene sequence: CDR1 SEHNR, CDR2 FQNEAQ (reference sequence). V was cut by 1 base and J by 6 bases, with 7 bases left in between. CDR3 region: CASSLEGSNSPLHF. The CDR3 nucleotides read TGTGCCAGCAGCTTAGAAGGATCTAATTCACCCCTCCACTTT.

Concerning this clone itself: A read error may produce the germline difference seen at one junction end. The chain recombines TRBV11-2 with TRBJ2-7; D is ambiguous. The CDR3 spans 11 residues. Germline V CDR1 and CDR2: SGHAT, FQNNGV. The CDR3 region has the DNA TGTGCCAGCAGCTGGGCAGACAAGGCGAACTTC. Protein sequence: CASSWADKANF.

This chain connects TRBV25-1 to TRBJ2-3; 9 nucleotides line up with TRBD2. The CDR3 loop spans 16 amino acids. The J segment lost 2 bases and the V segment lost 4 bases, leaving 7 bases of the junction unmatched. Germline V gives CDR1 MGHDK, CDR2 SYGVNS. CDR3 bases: TGTGCCAGCAGTGGAATAGCGGGGGAACTCACAGATACGCAGTATTTT. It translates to CASSGIAGELTDTQYF.

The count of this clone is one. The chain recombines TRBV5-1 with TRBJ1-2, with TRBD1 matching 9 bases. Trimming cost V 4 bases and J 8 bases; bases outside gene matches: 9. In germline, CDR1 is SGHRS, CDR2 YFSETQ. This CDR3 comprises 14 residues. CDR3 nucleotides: TGCGCCAGCAGCCGGGACAGGGAGTCCTACGGCTACACCTTC. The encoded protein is CASSRDRESYGYTF.

Here the CDR3 DNA reads TGTGCCAGCAGCTTATTGGGGACAGGGGCGAACACCGGGGAGCTGTTTTTT. Translated: CASSLLGTGANTGELFF. This chain uses TRBV7-3 with TRBJ2-2; 10 bases map to TRBD1. The V gene's germline CDR1 is SGHTA and CDR2 FQGTGA. This CDR3 is built from 17 residues. The junction had 3 bases not matched to a gene; V was cut back by 2 bases and J by 0 bases.

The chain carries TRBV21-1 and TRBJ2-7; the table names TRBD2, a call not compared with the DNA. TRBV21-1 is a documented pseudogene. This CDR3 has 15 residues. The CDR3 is CASSYGIIARYEQYF. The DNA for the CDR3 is TGTGCCAGCAGCTACGGGATTATCGCCCGCTACGAGCAGTACTTC.

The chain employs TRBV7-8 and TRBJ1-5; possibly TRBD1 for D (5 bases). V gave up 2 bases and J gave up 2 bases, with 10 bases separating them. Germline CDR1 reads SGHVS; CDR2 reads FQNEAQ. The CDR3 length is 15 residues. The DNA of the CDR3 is TGTGCCAGCAGCTTAAGGTGGGGCGGCAATCAGCCCCAGCATTTT. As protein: CASSLRWGGNQPQHF. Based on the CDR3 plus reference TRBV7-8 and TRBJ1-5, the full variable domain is GAGVSQSPRYKVAKRGQDVALRCDPISGHVSLFWYQQALGQGPEFLTYFQNEAQLDKSGLPSDRFFAERPEGSVSTLKIQRTQQEDSAVYLCASSLRWGGNQPQHFGDGTRLSIL.